Following are 5 T cell receptor beta chains from one sample sequenced in a study of blood T cell repertoires in COVID-19. Produced via immunoSEQ multiplex PCR; TCRdb's table is partial and in-frame only. The table records under 200,000 clones, around 74% of them present only once. Sequenced input: peripheral blood. The receptors derive from a woman in her fifties or sixties with COVID-19, enrolled during active disease.

The chain has TRBV19 and TRBJ1-2; D not resolved. Deletions cut 6 bases from V and 2 bases from J, with 10 bases between. The length of the CDR3 is 13 residues. Germline CDR1 is LNHDA and CDR2 is SQIVND (reference sequence). The CDR3 coding sequence is TGTGCCAGTAGCACGACTGTGAACTATGGCTACACCTTC. Amino acids: CASSTTVNYGYTF.

This chain joins TRBV7-3 and TRBJ2-3; 7 bases map to TRBD2. CDR1 and CDR2 from the germline V gene are SGHTA and FQGTGA. CDR3 length: 14 residues. Trimming removed 5 bases from V and 5 bases from J; junction bases left unmatched: 7. The CDR3 is CASSPGLPQDTQYF. The CDR3 DNA sequence: TGTGCCAGCAGCCCGGGACTACCCCAAGATACGCAGTATTTT.

The CDR3 DNA reads TGCGCCAGCAGCACGGGACAGGGACTTGGTAATGAAAAACTGTTTTTT. Amino acids: CASSTGQGLGNEKLFF. The chain is built from TRBV5-1 and TRBJ1-4; 9 nucleotides align to TRBD1. V gave up 4 bases and J gave up 4 bases; unmatched junction bases: 8. CDR1 is SGHRS, CDR2 YFSETQ, per germline. The CDR3 totals 16 residues. Full variable domain (missing parts from reference TRBV5-1 and TRBJ1-4): KAGVTQTPRYLIKTRGQQVTLSCSPISGHRSVSWYQQTPGQGLQFLFEYFSETQRNKGNFPGRFSGRQFSNSRSEMNVSTLELGDSALYLCASSTGQGLGNEKLFFGSGTQLSVL.

V and J are TRBV5-6 and TRBJ2-7; TRBD2 agrees at 8 bases. Germline assignment: CDR1 SGHDT and CDR2 YYEEEE. Trimming cost V 4 bases and J 7 bases; bases outside gene matches: 16. The CDR3 is 16 amino acids. The DNA for the CDR3 is TGTGCCAGCAGCCCTCGGGGGGGCCTTGCGTCGTGGGAGCAGTACTTC. As protein: CASSPRGGLASWEQYF.

The chain recombines TRBV5-4 with TRBJ2-7; weak D call: TRBD2 (6 bases). Germline V gene data show CDR1 as SGHNT and CDR2 as YYREEE (reference sequence). Trimming stripped 4 bases from V and 3 bases from J, with 8 bases between. The CDR3 spans 12 residues. This CDR3 is CASSRLDYEQYF. For the CDR3, the DNA is TGTGCCAGCAGCCGACTAGACTACGAGCAGTACTTC.